The rows below give T cell receptor beta chains drawn from one sample of a study of blood T cell repertoires in COVID-19. The table came from immunoSEQ multiplex PCR; TCRdb's copy has only in-frame clones and leaves some out. The table lists under 150,000 clones, approximately 80% of them singletons. The sequenced sample was peripheral blood. The receptors stem from a man between 65 and 79 years old with active or convalescent COVID-19. The CDR3 runs from the conserved cysteine through the conserved F or W. A D gene is named only where the DNA matches it firmly. Only part of the rows carry a size: once, few, many, or a class if the clone is expanded.

v_gene,d_gene,abundance,j_gene,CDR3aa,CDR3nt
TRBV6-5,NA,NA,TRBJ2-3,CASSLLGTDTQYF,TGTGCCAGCAGCCTACTAGGGACAGATACGCAGTATTTT
TRBV5-4,TRBD2,NA,TRBJ2-6,CASSRGGSGANVLTF,TGTGCCAGCAGCCGGGGGGGCTCTGGGGCCAACGTCCTGACTTTC
TRBV3-1/TRBV3-2,NA,NA,TRBJ1-2,CASSQAGTRYGYTF,TGTGCCAGCAGCCAAGCCGGGACAAGATATGGCTACACCTTC
TRBV5-1,NA,NA,TRBJ2-2,CASSLDRTGELFF,TGCGCCAGCAGCCTTGACAGAACCGGGGAGCTGTTTTTT
TRBV18,TRBD1,NA,TRBJ2-1,CASSLSGTGFNEQFF,TGTGCCAGCTCACTCTCCGGGACAGGGTTCAATGAGCAGTTCTTC
TRBV9,NA,NA,TRBJ1-1,CASSPTGFRTEAFF,TGTGCCAGCAGCCCTACGGGGTTCAGGACTGAAGCTTTCTTT
TRBV5-5,NA,NA,TRBJ2-7,CASSLGQGMYEQYF,TGTGCCAGCAGCTTGGGCCAGGGGATGTACGAGCAGTACTTC
TRBV27,NA,NA,TRBJ2-1,CASSLTRDNEQFF,TGTGCCAGCAGTTTAACCCGGGACAATGAGCAGTTCTTC
TRBV5-4,TRBD2,NA,TRBJ2-1,CASSFVGTSGKQFF,TGTGCCAGCAGCTTTGTGGGTACTAGCGGAAAGCAGTTCTTC
TRBV7-3,NA,NA,TRBJ2-1,CASSLSPSGGQFF,TGTGCCAGCAGCTTATCCCCATCCGGCGGGCAGTTCTTC
TRBV3-1/TRBV3-2,TRBD1,NA,TRBJ1-2,CASLGRGNYGYTF,TGTGCCAGCTTGGGCAGGGGGAACTATGGCTACACCTTC
TRBV4-3,NA,many,TRBJ1-5,CASSEKHSNQPQHF,TGCGCCAGCAGCGAAAAACATAGCAATCAGCCCCAGCATTTT
TRBV12-3/TRBV12-4,NA,NA,TRBJ1-2,CASSLVHQGGYTF,TGTGCCAGCAGTTTAGTACATCAGGGTGGCTACACCTTC
TRBV7-2,TRBD1,NA,TRBJ1-5,CASSRTGDNQPQHF,TGTGCCAGCAGCCGGACAGGGGATAATCAGCCCCAGCATTTT
TRBV7-2,TRBD2,NA,TRBJ2-3,CASSFSGGAADTQYF,TGTGCCAGCAGCTTTAGCGGGGGGGCCGCAGATACGCAGTATTTT
TRBV28,TRBD2,few,TRBJ2-7,CASSAPTSGSYEQYF,TGTGCCAGCAGTGCTCCGACTAGCGGGAGCTACGAGCAGTACTTC
TRBV6-5,NA,NA,TRBJ1-1,CASSISGPEAFF,TGTGCCAGCAGTATTTCAGGGCCTGAAGCTTTCTTT
TRBV6-2/TRBV6-3,TRBD2,NA,TRBJ2-5,CASSSPASGKETQYF,TGTGCCAGCAGTTCCCCGGCGAGCGGGAAAGAGACCCAGTACTTC
TRBV30,TRBD1,once,TRBJ1-2,CAWSKEGAPTRDGYTF,TGTGCCTGGAGTAAGGAGGGGGCGCCTACCCGCGATGGCTACACCTTC
TRBV5-4,TRBD2,NA,TRBJ2-1,CASSLELAGANEQFF,TGTGCCAGCAGCTTGGAACTAGCGGGAGCCAATGAGCAGTTCTTC
TRBV4-1,TRBD1,NA,TRBJ2-5,CASSQDGDRGRLETQYF,TGCGCCAGCAGCCAAGACGGCGACAGGGGGCGCCTAGAGACCCAGTACTTC
TRBV6-2/TRBV6-3,NA,NA,TRBJ2-7,CASSYLGRRGYEQYF,TGTGCCAGCAGTTACTTGGGGCGCAGGGGCTACGAGCAGTACTTC
TRBV11-2,NA,NA,TRBJ1-3,CASSPTPPGLGNTIYF,TGTGCCAGCAGCCCAACCCCTCCGGGTCTTGGAAACACCATATATTTT
TRBV29-1,TRBD1,NA,TRBJ2-2,CSVVTGGTGELFF,TGCAGCGTTGTGACAGGGGGCACCGGGGAGCTGTTTTTT
TRBV7-2,NA,NA,TRBJ2-7,CASSPGLAYTYEQYF,TGTGCCAGCAGCCCCGGGCTAGCGTACACCTACGAGCAGTACTTC
TRBV5-8,NA,once,TRBJ2-1,CASSLAEGTTVNEQFF,TGTGCCAGCAGCTTGGCCGAGGGCACAACCGTCAATGAGCAGTTCTTC
TRBV6-1,NA,NA,TRBJ2-7,CASSEAWSYEQYF,TGTGCCAGCAGTGAAGCGTGGAGTTACGAGCAGTACTTC
TRBV10-2,NA,few,TRBJ2-3,CASSESPTGSDTQYF,TGCGCCAGCAGTGAGTCCCCAACCGGGTCAGATACGCAGTATTTT
TRBV27,TRBD1,NA,TRBJ1-1,CASSPRQGILNTEAFF,TGTGCCAGCAGTCCCCGACAGGGTATATTGAACACTGAAGCTTTCTTT
TRBV3-1/TRBV3-2,TRBD1,NA,TRBJ1-3,CASSPTGTELSTIYF,TGTGCCAGCAGCCCAACCGGGACAGAGCTAAGCACCATATATTTT
TRBV11-3,NA,NA,TRBJ2-7,CASSPGGSSYEQYF,TGTGCCAGCAGTCCTGGGGGGAGCTCCTACGAGCAGTACTTC
TRBV19,NA,few,TRBJ1-2,CASSIGRDTIGGGYTF,TGTGCCAGTAGTATAGGCCGGGACACCATTGGGGGTGGCTACACCTTC
TRBV5-1,NA,NA,TRBJ1-2,CASSLGGTSNYGYTF,TGCGCCAGCAGCTTGGGGGGGACTTCTAACTATGGCTACACCTTC
TRBV3-1/TRBV3-2,NA,NA,TRBJ2-7,CASSRGEGGSGRYF,TGTGCCAGCAGCCGAGGGGAGGGGGGTAGTGGTCGGTACTTC
TRBV29-1,NA,NA,TRBJ1-2,CSTRVQSGDGYTF,TGCAGCACCCGCGTCCAGTCAGGGGACGGCTACACCTTC
TRBV5-6,TRBD2,NA,TRBJ2-1,CASSWGLAGGLYNEQFF,TGTGCCAGCAGCTGGGGACTAGCGGGGGGGCTATACAATGAGCAGTTCTTC
TRBV19,NA,NA,TRBJ2-7,CASSTQAGADEQYF,TGTGCCAGTAGTACCCAGGCGGGGGCCGACGAGCAGTACTTC